Below are 23 T cell receptor beta chains sequenced from a single sample in a study of blood T cells in healthy people across ages. Combining a sample-barcoded 5' primer with a J-beta primer mix, a second PCR ran for roughly 6 to 12 cycles. MiXCR, run by TCRdb on the 5' RACE reads, gives a single entry per CDR3 protein. The sample has about 940,000 distinct CDR3 sequences, 48% seen once. Sequencing used blood. The source is a man in his thirties or forties in good health.

The V and J genes are TRBV29-1 and TRBJ2-3; D is undetermined. Germline CDR1 reads SQVTM; CDR2 reads ANQGSEA. The CDR3 runs 8 residues. V was cut by 7 bases and J by 7 bases, with 3 bases left in between. This CDR3 is CSGNTQYF. For the CDR3, the DNA is TGCAGCGGAAATACGCAGTATTTT.

This sequence joins TRBV7-9 and TRBJ2-4; D is unresolved. The CDR3 has 16 residues. Germline V CDR1 and CDR2: SEHNR, FQNEAQ (reference sequence). V lost 0 bases and J lost 6, with 15 bases in between. The CDR3 loop reads CASSLAAAGKGNIQYF. The CDR3 DNA is TGTGCCAGCAGCTTAGCGGCGGCAGGAAAAGGAAACATTCAGTACTTC.

As regards this clonotype: A much more abundant neighbour one base away suggests this may be a read error. The rearrangement joins TRBV6-2 or TRBV6-3 to TRBJ2-3; 7 nucleotides align to TRBD2. There are 14 residues in the CDR3. The ends lost 5 bases at V and 3 bases at J; junction bases unmatched: 5. Germline CDR1 MNHEY, CDR2 SVGEGT. The CDR3 region has the DNA TGTGCCAGCAGTGCACTAGCGTATACAGATACGCAGTATTTT. Its translation: CASSALAYTDTQYF.

The sample holds a few counts of this clonotype. The chain has TRBV4-1 and TRBJ2-7; 7 positions match TRBD2. The germline CDR1 and CDR2 sequences are MGHRA and YSYEKL. The CDR3 covers 15 residues. V shed 1 base and J 1 base; nucleotides not matched to a gene: 4. The CDR3 bases are TGCGCCAGCAGCCAAGCGGGGGGTCTATCCTACGAGCAGTACTTC. Amino acids: CASSQAGGLSYEQYF.

This clonotype appeared a few times. CDR3 sequence (DNA): TGTGCCAGCAGGAGTGGGGACAATGAGCAGTTCTTC. Its protein product is CASRSGDNEQFF. The chain has TRBV11-3 and TRBJ2-1; D uncertain. Trimming left V 6 bases short and J 5 bases short, with 8 bases between. The germline CDR1 and CDR2 sequences are SGHNT and YENEEA. This CDR3 is built from 12 residues.

This clonotype was counted a few times. This rearrangement joins TRBV7-2 to TRBJ2-6; TRBD1 is a possible D gene (6 bases). The CDR3 has 16 amino acids. Germline-derived CDR1 and CDR2 are SGHTA and FQGNSA. Trimming left V 3 bases short and J 4 bases short, with 13 bases between. DNA of the CDR3: TGTGCCAGCAGCTTTCGACAGGACAAGGGGGCCAACGTCCTGACTTTC. It is translated as CASSFRQDKGANVLTF.

J is TRBJ1-2 and V is TRBV6-6; 7 bases fit TRBD1. Unmatched junction bases numbered 6, after V lost 6 bases and J lost 2 bases. Looked up from germline, CDR1 is MNHNY and CDR2 is SVGAGI (reference sequence). The CDR3 covers 14 residues. The CDR3 nucleotides are TGTGCCAGCAGCCAACCAGGGGGGAACTATGGCTACACCTTC. Amino acids: CASSQPGGNYGYTF.

A word on this clonotype: A read error may explain this, as a much larger clone is one base away. The chain employs TRBV29-1 and TRBJ2-7; D remains ambiguous. Germline V gene lookup returns CDR1 SQVTM and CDR2 ANQGSEA. Trimming removed 2 bases from V and 9 bases from J, with 20 bases in between. The length of the CDR3 is 14 residues. This CDR3 reads CSVEPPSSAKGQYF. The CDR3 bases are TGCAGCGTTGAACCCCCTAGTTCGGCCAAAGGGCAGTACTTC.

The rearrangement uses TRBV4-2 and TRBJ2-5; TRBD1 agrees at 9 bases. With the DNA end fitting TRBJ2-7 better, the J assignment may be wrong. The CDR3 loop spans 16 amino acids. Germline V gene lookup returns CDR1 LGHNA and CDR2 YNFKEQ. CDR3 sequence reads: CASSQEPGTGSSEQYF. The CDR3 nucleotides are TGTGCCAGCAGCCAAGAGCCCGGGACAGGGTCGAGCGAGCAGTACTTC.

The V and J genes are TRBV29-1 and TRBJ2-3; the D gene is possibly TRBD1 (6 bases). CDR1 is SQVTM and CDR2 is ANQGSEA in the germline V gene. The CDR3 spans 13 residues. V shed 5 bases and J shed 0 bases, with 9 bases lying between them. CDR3 amino acids: CSVPTGSTDTQYF. CDR3 nucleotide sequence: TGCAGCGTTCCTACAGGGAGCACAGATACGCAGTATTTT.

The J gene is TRBJ1-2, the V gene TRBV6-5; TRBD1 agrees at 8 bases. Trimming at V came to 5 bases and at J to 11 bases, leaving 13 bases not matched to a gene. CDR3 length: 14 residues. Germline CDR1 MNHEY, CDR2 SVGAGI. The CDR3 bases are TGTGCCAGCAGTCTATTGGGACAGGACATACCTTACACCTTC. Translation: CASSLLGQDIPYTF.

CDR3 sequence reads: CASSQRSAGPNEKLFF. The CDR3 region has the DNA TGCGCCAGCAGCCAAAGATCCGCAGGGCCTAATGAAAAACTGTTTTTT. The chain uses TRBV4-3 and TRBJ1-4; a possible D gene is TRBD1 (5 bases). This CDR3 has 16 residues. Trimming took off 2 bases at V and 3 bases at J, with 13 bases between the two ends. Germline-derived CDR1 and CDR2 are LGHNA and YSLEER.

This clonotype showed up just once. The V gene is TRBV11-3, the J gene TRBJ2-1; perhaps TRBD1 as D (5 bases). Trimming cost V 4 bases and J 2 bases, with 9 bases left between them. The CDR3 is made up of 14 amino acids. Germline V gene data show CDR1 as SGHNT and CDR2 as YENEEA. In DNA, the CDR3 is TGTGCCAGCAGCTCGTTGACAGCCTACAATGAGCAGTTCTTC. It codes for CASSSLTAYNEQFF.

This clonotype was observed a handful of times. As DNA, the CDR3 is TGTGCCAGCAGCGTAGGGATGGGGGCGGGGGCTGGGGCCAACGTCCTGACTTTC. It yields the protein CASSVGMGAGAGANVLTF. This chain connects TRBV9 to TRBJ2-6; a possible D gene is TRBD2 (7 bases). Trimming shortened V by 0 bases and J by 2 bases, and 15 bases separated the two germline ends. CDR3 length: 18 amino acids. CDR1 is SGDLS, CDR2 YYNGEE, per germline.

This clonotype appeared a single time. V usage is TRBV24-1 and J usage is TRBJ2-3; a weak D match, TRBD2 (5 bases). Germline CDR1 and CDR2: KGHDR and SFDVKD. V was clipped by 4 bases and J by 2 bases, with 15 bases between them. This CDR3 comprises 16 residues. This CDR3 is CATSDPDGLNTDTQYF. The CDR3 nucleotides are TGTGCCACCAGTGACCCGGATGGACTGAACACAGATACGCAGTATTTT.

The chain employs TRBV12-3 or TRBV12-4 and TRBJ1-6; no clear D gene. V was cut by 3 bases and J by 14 bases, with 11 bases left in between. The CDR3 loop spans 12 amino acids. The CDR3 here is CASSLVLGTLHF. DNA of the CDR3: TGTGCCAGCAGTTTGGTCCTGGGGACCCTCCACTTT.

The chain couples TRBV9 to TRBJ2-1; TRBD2 matches at 7 bases. Germline lookup yields CDR1 SGDLS and CDR2 YYNGEE. The CDR3 extends over 15 amino acids. J gave up 7 bases and V 0 bases, and 7 bases lay outside the gene matches. This CDR3 reads CASSVGASGANEQFF. As DNA, the CDR3 is TGTGCCAGCAGCGTAGGCGCTAGCGGCGCTAATGAGCAGTTCTTC.

On this clonotype itself: An end of the junction differs from the germline gene, which may be a read error. The chain links TRBV7-7 to TRBJ2-1; TRBD2 matches at 9 bases. The CDR3 extends over 15 amino acids. Germline CDR1 is SSHAT and CDR2 is FNYEAQ (reference sequence). The CDR3 protein is CASSSTSGPYNEQFF. CDR3 nucleotides: TGTGCTAGCAGCTCGACTAGCGGTCCCTACAATGAGCAGTTCTTC.

This clonotype was counted between two and nine times. The chain couples TRBV7-9 to TRBJ2-4; 8 bases agree with TRBD2. The J call may be in error: the DNA end matches TRBJ2-7 better. This CDR3 has 14 amino acids. Per the germline V gene, CDR1 is SEHNR and CDR2 is FQNEAQ (reference sequence). The CDR3 DNA is TGTGCCAGCAGCCAAGGACTAGCTAGGGACGAGCAGTACTTC. Encoded protein: CASSQGLARDEQYF.

This chain uses TRBV5-6 with TRBJ2-3; D is possibly TRBD1 or TRBD2 (6 bases each). Looked up from germline, CDR1 is SGHDT and CDR2 is YYEEEE. The CDR3 spans 16 residues. Trimming left V 0 bases short and J 1 base short, with 12 bases between. CDR3 nucleotides: TGTGCCAGCAGCTTGGCCGGGGGCTTTGGCACAGATACGCAGTATTTT. This encodes CASSLAGGFGTDTQYF.

CDR3 amino acids: CASSPEDSNKKLFF. In DNA form, the CDR3 reads TGTGCCAGCAGCCCTGAGGACAGTAATAAAAAACTGTTTTTT. This chain connects TRBV21-1 to TRBJ1-4; TRBD1 is the table's D call and was not checked against the DNA. TRBV21-1 is shown as a pseudogene. The CDR3 is made up of 14 amino acids.

This chain connects TRBV10-3 to TRBJ1-1, with 8 nucleotides matching TRBD1. Germline CDR1 and CDR2: ENHRY and SYGVKD. The trim removed 6 bases at V and 3 bases at J, leaving 9 bases unmatched. The CDR3 loop spans 15 amino acids. The CDR3 protein is CAISARTGKDTEAFF. The CDR3 nucleotides read TGTGCCATCAGCGCCCGGACAGGGAAGGACACTGAAGCTTTCTTT.

This rearrangement joins TRBV4-3 to TRBJ2-7, with 10 bases matching TRBD2. The CDR3 spans 15 residues. The germline gives CDR1 LGHNA, CDR2 YSLEER. Trimming at V came to 1 base and at J to 3 bases, leaving 3 bases not matched to a gene. The CDR3 sequence: CASSQGSGRLYEQYF. As DNA, the CDR3 is TGCGCCAGCAGCCAAGGTAGCGGGAGGCTCTACGAGCAGTACTTC.